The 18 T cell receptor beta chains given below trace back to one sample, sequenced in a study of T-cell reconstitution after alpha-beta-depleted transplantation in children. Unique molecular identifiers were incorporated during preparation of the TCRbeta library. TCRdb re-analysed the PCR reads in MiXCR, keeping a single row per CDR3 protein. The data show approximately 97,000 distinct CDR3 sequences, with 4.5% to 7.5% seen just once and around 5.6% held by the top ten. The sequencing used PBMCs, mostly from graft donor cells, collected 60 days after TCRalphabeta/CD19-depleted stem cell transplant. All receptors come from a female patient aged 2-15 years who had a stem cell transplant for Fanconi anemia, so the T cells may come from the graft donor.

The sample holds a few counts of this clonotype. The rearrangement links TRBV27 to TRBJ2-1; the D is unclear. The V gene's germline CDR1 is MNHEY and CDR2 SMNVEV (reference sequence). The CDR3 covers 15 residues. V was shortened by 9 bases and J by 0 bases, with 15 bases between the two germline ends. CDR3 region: CASSTAPSSYNEQFF. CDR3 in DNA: TGTGCCAGTTCAACGGCCCCTAGCTCCTACAATGAGCAGTTCTTC.

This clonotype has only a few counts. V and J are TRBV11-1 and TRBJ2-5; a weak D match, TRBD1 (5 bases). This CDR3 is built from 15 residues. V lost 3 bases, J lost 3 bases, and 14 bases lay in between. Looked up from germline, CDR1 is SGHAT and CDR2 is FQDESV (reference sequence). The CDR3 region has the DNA TGTGCCAGCAGCTTCTGGGGCTCCCGGGAAGAGACCCAGTACTTC. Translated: CASSFWGSREETQYF.

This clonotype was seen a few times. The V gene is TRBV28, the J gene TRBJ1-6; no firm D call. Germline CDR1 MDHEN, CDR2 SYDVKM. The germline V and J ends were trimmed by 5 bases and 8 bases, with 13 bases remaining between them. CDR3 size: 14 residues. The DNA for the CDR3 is TGTGCCAGCAGTGCGGAGCAGTTCTATTCACCCCTCCACTTT. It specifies CASSAEQFYSPLHF.

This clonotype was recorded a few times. CDR3 DNA sequence: TGTGCCATCAGTGCAGTGGATACCGGGACTAGCGGGATAGGGTCCTACAATGAGCAGTTCTTC. Protein sequence: CAISAVDTGTSGIGSYNEQFF. The rearrangement joins TRBV10-3 to TRBJ2-1; TRBD2 matches at 13 bases. CDR3 length: 21 amino acids. V trimming: 4 bases; J trimming: 1 base; junction bases outside the gene matches: 16. Germline V gene sequence: CDR1 ENHRY, CDR2 SYGVKD.

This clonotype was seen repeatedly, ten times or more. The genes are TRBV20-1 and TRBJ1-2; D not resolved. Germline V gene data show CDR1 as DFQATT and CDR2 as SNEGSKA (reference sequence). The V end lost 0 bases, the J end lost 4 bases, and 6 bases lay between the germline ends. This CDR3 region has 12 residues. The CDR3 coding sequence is TGCAGTGCTAGAGACCAACCCTATGGCTACACCTTC. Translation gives CSARDQPYGYTF.

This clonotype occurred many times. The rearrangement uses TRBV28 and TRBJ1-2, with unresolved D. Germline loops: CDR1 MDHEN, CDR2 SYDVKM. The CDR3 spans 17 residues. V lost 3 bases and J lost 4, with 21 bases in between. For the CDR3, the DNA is TGTGCCAGCAGTTTCCGGTATCCGGGGAGAGGTTTCTATGGCTACACCTTC. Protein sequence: CASSFRYPGRGFYGYTF.

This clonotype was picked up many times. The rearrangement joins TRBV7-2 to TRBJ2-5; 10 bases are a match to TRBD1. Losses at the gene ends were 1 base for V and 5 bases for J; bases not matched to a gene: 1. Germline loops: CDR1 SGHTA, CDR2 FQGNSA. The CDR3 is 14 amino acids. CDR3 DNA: TGTGCCAGCAGCTTAGGGACAGGGGGGGAGACCCAGTACTTC. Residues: CASSLGTGGETQYF.

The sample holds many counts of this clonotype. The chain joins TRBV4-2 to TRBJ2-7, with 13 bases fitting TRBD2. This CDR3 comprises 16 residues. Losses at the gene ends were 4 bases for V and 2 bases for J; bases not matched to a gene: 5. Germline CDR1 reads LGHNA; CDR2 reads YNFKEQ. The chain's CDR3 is CASSLAGTSGTYEQYF. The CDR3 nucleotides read TGTGCCAGCAGCCTTGCCGGGACTAGCGGGACCTACGAGCAGTACTTC.

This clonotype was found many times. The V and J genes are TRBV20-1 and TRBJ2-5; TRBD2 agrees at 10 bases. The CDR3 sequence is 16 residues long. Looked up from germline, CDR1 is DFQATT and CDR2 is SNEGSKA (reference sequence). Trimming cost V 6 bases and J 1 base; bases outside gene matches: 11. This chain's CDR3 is CSARSQAGGFQETQYF. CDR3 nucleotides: TGCAGTGCGAGATCCCAAGCGGGAGGGTTCCAAGAGACCCAGTACTTC.

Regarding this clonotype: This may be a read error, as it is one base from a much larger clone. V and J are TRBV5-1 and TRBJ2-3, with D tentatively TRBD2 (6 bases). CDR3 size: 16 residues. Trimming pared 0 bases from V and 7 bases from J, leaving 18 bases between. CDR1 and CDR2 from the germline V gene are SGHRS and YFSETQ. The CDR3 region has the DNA TGCGCCAGCAGCTTGGCTCGCGGGGCCCTCCCATATACGCAGTATTTT. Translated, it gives CASSLARGALPYTQYF.

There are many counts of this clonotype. CDR3 in amino acids: CASSLGGQGDEKLFF. The CDR3 DNA reads TGTGCCAGCAGTTTAGGGGGACAGGGGGATGAAAAACTGTTTTTT. The chain recombines TRBV28 with TRBJ1-4; TRBD1 matches 11 bases. Germline V CDR1 and CDR2: MDHEN, SYDVKM. The CDR3 runs to 15 residues. Losses at the gene ends were 2 bases for V and 6 bases for J; bases not matched to a gene: 2.

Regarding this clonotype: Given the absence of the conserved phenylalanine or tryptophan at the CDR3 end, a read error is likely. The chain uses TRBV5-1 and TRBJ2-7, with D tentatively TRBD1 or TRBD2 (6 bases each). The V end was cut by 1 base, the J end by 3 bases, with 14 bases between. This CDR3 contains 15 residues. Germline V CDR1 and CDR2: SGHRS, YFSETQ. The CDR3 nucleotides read TGCGCCAGCAGCTTGCAGGGGACTGAGGTCTACGAGCAGTACCTC. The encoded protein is CASSLQGTEVYEQYL.

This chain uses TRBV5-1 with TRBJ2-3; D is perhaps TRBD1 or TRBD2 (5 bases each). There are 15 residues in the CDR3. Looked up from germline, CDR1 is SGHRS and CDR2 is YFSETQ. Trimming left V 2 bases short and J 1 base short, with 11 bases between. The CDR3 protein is CASSFRDGGTDTQYF. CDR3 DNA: TGCGCCAGCAGCTTCCGGGACGGGGGCACAGATACGCAGTATTTT.

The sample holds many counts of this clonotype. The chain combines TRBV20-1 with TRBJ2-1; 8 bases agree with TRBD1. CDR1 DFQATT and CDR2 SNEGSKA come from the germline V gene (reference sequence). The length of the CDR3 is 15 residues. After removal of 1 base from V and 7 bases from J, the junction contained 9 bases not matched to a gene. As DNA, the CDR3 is TGCAGTGCTAGAGTGCTTGGACAGGGTCGGAATGAGCAGTTCTTC. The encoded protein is CSARVLGQGRNEQFF.

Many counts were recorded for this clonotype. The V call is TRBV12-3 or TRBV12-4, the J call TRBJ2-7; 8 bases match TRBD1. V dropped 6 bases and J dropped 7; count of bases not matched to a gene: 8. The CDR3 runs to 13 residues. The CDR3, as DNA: TGTGCCAGCAGAACCCAGGGGGCAGGGGAGCAGTACTTC. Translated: CASRTQGAGEQYF.

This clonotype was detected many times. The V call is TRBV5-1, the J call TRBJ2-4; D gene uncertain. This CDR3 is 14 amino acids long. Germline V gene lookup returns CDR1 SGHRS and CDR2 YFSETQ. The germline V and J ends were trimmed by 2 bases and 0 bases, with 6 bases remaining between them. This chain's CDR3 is CASSFGAAKNIQYF. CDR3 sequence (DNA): TGCGCCAGCAGCTTTGGAGCAGCCAAAAACATTCAGTACTTC.

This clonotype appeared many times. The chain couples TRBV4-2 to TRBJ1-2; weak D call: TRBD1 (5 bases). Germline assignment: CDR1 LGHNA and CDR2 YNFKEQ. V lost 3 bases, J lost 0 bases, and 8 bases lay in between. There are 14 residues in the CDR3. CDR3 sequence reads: CASSQRGTNYGYTF. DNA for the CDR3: TGTGCCAGCAGCCAGCGGGGGACTAACTATGGCTACACCTTC.

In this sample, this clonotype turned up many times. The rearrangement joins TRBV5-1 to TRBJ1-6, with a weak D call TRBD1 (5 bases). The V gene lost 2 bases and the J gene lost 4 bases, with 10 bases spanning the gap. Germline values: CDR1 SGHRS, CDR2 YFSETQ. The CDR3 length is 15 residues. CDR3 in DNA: TGCGCCAGCAGCTTAGGGGCCCCGTATAATTCACCCCTCCACTTT. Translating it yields CASSLGAPYNSPLHF. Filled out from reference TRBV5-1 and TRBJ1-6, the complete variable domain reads KAGVTQTPRYLIKTRGQQVTLSCSPISGHRSVSWYQQTPGQGLQFLFEYFSETQRNKGNFPGRFSGRQFSNSRSEMNVSTLELGDSALYLCASSLGAPYNSPLHFGNGTRLTVT.